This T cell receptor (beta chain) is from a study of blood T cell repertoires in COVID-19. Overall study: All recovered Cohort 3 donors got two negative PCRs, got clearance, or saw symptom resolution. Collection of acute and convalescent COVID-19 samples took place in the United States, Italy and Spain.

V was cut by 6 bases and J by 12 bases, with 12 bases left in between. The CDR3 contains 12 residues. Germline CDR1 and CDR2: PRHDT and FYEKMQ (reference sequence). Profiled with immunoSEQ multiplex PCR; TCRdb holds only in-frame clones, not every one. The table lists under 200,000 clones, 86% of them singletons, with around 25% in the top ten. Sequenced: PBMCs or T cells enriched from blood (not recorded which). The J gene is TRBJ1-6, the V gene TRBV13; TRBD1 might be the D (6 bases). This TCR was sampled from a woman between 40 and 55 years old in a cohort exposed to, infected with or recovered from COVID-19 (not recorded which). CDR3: CASREGGEPLHF. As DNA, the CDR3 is TGTGCCAGCAGGGAGGGGGGGGAACCCCTCCACTTT.